This TCR beta chain appears in the sequencing data of a study of T cells in Graves' hyperthyroidism and ophthalmopathy. This clonotype has ten or more counts. TCR beta CDR3 sequences were amplified from RNA transcripts. The HTBI primer set drove a first-round RT-PCR of the TCR CDR3. MiXCR, run by TCRdb on the multiplex PCR reads, gives a single entry per CDR3 protein. This table has almost 600,000 distinct CDR3 sequences, under 60% appearing once. The ends were cut back, 6 bases at V and 7 bases at J, with 7 bases in the middle. CDR1 MNHNY and CDR2 SVGAGI come from the germline V gene (reference sequence). The CDR3 is made up of 11 amino acids.

Sequenced input: peripheral blood or thyroid tissue (not recorded which). The chain has TRBV6-6 and TRBJ1-3; D is uncertain. The clonotype was recovered from a woman aged 18-29 years with Graves' hyperthyroidism. The CDR3 loop is CASSTGNTIYF. The CDR3 nucleotides are TGTGCCAGCAGCACCGGTAACACCATATATTTT.